Below are 2 T cell receptor beta chains sequenced from a single sample in a study of blood T cell repertoires in COVID-19 (dated by TCRdb to the early 2020s). Library preparation employed the immunoSEQ multiplex PCR assay. TCRdb provides this immuneACCESS table in a form limited to in-frame rearrangements. Some clones are lacking; in checked studies, under half of them reflect an unresolved V gene, and why the rest are absent is not known. The sample table contains more than 50,000 clones; only one count was recorded for 80% to 90% of them. Around 5.1% of the sample is in the top ten clones. The sequenced sample was peripheral blood. These receptors all come from a man aged 60 to 75 with active COVID-19.

The chain employs TRBV7-2 and TRBJ2-2; D gene ambiguous. This CDR3 comprises 14 residues. Germline V gives CDR1 SGHTA, CDR2 FQGNSA. Deletions cut 1 base from V and 5 bases from J, with 8 bases between. CDR3 DNA: TGTGCCAGCAGCTTAGATCTCGGTACCGGGGAGCTGTTTTTT. Protein sequence: CASSLDLGTGELFF.

This clone was detected a few times. The chain links TRBV5-4 to TRBJ2-1; a weak D match, TRBD1 (6 bases). Germline lookup yields CDR1 SGHNT and CDR2 YYREEE (reference sequence). CDR3 size: 12 residues. The ends were cut back, 4 bases at V and 13 bases at J, with 15 bases in the middle. CDR3 residues: CASSLTGTRQFF. CDR3 nucleotides: TGTGCCAGCAGCCTAACAGGGACCCGACAGTTCTTC.